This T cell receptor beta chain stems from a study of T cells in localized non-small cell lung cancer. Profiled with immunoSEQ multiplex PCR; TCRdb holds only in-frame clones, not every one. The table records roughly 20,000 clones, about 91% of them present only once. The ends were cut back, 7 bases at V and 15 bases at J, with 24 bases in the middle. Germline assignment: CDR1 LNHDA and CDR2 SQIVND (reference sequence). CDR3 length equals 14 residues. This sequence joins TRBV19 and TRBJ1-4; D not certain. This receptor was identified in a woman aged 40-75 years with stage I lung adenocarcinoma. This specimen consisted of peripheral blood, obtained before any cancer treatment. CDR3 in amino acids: CASKLNPGGKILFF. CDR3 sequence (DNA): TGTGCCAGTAAACTTAACCCGGGAGGTAAAATATTGTTTTTT. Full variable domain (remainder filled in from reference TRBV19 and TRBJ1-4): DGGITQSPKYLFRKEGQNVTLSCEQNLNHDAMYWYRQDPGQGLRLIYYSQIVNDFQKGDIAEGYSVSREKKESFPLTVTSAQKNPTAFYLCASKLNPGGKILFFGSGTQLSVL.